The 5 T cell receptor beta chains below all came from one sample that was sequenced in a study of T cells after yellow fever vaccination. MiXCR, applied by TCRdb to the 5' RACE reads, yields one record per CDR3 protein. The profile shows roughly 170,000 distinct CDR3 sequences, around 8.5% of them singletons. The starting material was CD8+ T cells sorted from PBMCs, obtained 45 days after the yellow fever booster vaccination. Source of these receptors: a young man who received the YFV17D yellow fever vaccine.

The chain is built from TRBV29-1 and TRBJ1-2; 11 nucleotides agree with TRBD1. Germline CDR1 SQVTM, CDR2 ANQGSEA. With 6 bases clipped from V and 3 bases from J, the junction kept 6 bases outside the gene matches. The CDR3 length is 14 residues. CDR3 DNA sequence: TGCAGCGTCCCGGGACAGGGGGACGACTATGGCTACACCTTC. Translation: CSVPGQGDDYGYTF.

The sample holds a few counts of this clonotype. This chain uses TRBV12-3 or TRBV12-4 with TRBJ2-7, with 7 bases aligning to TRBD1. The junction had 6 bases not matched to a gene; V was cut back by 6 bases and J by 4 bases. The CDR3 runs 13 residues. CDR3 in amino acids: CASSQTGVYEQYV. The CDR3 nucleotides are TGTGCCAGCAGCCAAACAGGGGTATACGAGCAGTACGTC.

The chain has TRBV15 and TRBJ2-4, with D possibly TRBD2 on 5 matching bases. Germline assignment: CDR1 LNHNV and CDR2 YYDKDF (reference sequence). Trimming shortened V by 3 bases and J by 3 bases, and 9 bases separated the two germline ends. The CDR3 is 14 amino acids. The CDR3 sequence: CATSSGLGKNIQYF. The CDR3, as DNA: TGTGCCACCAGCAGTGGACTTGGCAAAAACATTCAGTACTTC. The variable domain in full, with the rest retrieved from reference TRBV15 and TRBJ2-4, is DAMVIQNPRYQVTQFGKPVTLSCSQTLNHNVMYWYQQKSSQAPKLLFHYYDKDFNNEADTPDNFQSRRPNTSFCFLDIRSPGLGDTAMYLCATSSGLGKNIQYFGAGTRLSVL.

The chain is built from TRBV20-1 and TRBJ2-1; no reliable D call. The V gene's germline CDR1 is DFQATT and CDR2 SNEGSKA (reference sequence). CDR3 length: 12 residues. Trimming took 5 bases from V and 0 from J, leaving 5 bases between them. The CDR3 reads CSAGPSYNEQFF. CDR3 nucleotide sequence: TGCAGTGCTGGGCCCTCCTACAATGAGCAGTTCTTC.

This clonotype was recorded at least ten times. V and J are TRBV6-5 and TRBJ1-1, with D perhaps TRBD1 (5 bases). Trimming took off 2 bases at V and 1 base at J, with 5 bases between the two ends. Germline CDR1 reads MNHEY; CDR2 reads SVGAGI. The CDR3 is 13 residues long. The chain's CDR3 is CASSYGGNTEAFF. The CDR3 bases are TGTGCCAGCAGTTACGGGGGGAACACTGAAGCTTTCTTT.